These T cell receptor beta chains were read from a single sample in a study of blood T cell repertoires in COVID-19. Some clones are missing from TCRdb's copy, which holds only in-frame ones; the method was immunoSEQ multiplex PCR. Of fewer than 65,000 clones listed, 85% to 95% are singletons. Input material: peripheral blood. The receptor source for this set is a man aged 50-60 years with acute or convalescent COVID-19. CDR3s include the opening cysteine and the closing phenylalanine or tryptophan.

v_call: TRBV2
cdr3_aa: CASSDRQGGSTDTQYF

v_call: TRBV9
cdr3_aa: CASMRGETPNTGELFF

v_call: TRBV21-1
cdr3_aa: CASSKALGATNNSPLHF

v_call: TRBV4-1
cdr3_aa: CASSQGGAGSDTQYF

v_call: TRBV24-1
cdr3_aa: CATSDSGQGITDTQYF

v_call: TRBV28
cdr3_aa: CASSKTGGRYGYTF

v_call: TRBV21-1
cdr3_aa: CASSKGTGVDGTEAFF

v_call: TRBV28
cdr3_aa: CASSTGQSAAEAFF

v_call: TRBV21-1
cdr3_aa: CASSPRREGKANQPQHF

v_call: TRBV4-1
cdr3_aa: CASSQDGQGPTDTQYF

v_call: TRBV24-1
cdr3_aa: CAATSTRGNTGELFF

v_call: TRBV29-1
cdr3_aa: CSGGTVGPYNEQFF

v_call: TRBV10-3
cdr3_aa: CAIRGTGGLTEAFF

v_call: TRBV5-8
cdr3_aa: CASSLGGLSSPLHF

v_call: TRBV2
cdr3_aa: CASSEAPPYSKASGANVLTF

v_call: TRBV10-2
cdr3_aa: CASSESPTSTDTQYF

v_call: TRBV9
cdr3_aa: CASSEGPTVNYGYTF

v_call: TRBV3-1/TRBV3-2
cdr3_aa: CASSQAQGNTEAFF

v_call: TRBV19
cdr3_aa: CASSIEWTSGGARNEQFF

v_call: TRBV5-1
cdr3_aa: CASSLVRDRFVYGYTF

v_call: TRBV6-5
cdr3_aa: CASSYSWQGNRGYTF

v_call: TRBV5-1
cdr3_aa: CASSLVLAGGTDTQYF

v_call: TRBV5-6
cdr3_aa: CASSLFSGSSYNSPLHF

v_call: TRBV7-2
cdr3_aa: CASSSRTSGYNEQFF

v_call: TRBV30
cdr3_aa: CAWSYTISNQPQHF

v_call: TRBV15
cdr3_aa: CATSAYHYSRTGSYSPLHF

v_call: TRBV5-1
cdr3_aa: CASSKGDRGRGEKLFF

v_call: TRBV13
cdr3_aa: CASSLVGGAGYEQYF

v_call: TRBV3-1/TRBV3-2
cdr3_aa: CASSRSGRGGTDTQYF

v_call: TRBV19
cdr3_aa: CASTAHLGQPSYEQYF

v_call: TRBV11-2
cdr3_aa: CASSLGGSGGLGTDTQYF

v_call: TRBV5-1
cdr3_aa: CASSQGKTGANVLTF

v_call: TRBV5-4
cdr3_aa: CASSLAGGGAKNIQYF

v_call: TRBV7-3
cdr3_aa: CASSLNSTLVDWYGYTF

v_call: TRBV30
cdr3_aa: CAWSGTVGNTIYF

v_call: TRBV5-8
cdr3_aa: CASSRNSGGPSTDTQYF

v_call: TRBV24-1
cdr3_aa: CATSDFRQGAYEQYF

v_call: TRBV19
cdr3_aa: CASSTGGYEQYF

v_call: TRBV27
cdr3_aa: CASSLRDRGRSNEKLFF

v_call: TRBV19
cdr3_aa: CASTPRSRDRAGELFF

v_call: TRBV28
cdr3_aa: CASSSTYATGQSNYGYTF

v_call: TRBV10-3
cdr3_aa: CAISGGTGNNYGYTF

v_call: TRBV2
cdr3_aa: CASTQTQNTEAFF

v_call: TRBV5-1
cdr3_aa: CACQTSVANTGELFF

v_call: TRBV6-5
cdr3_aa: CASSDSRTQYF

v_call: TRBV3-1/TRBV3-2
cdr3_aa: CASSQGPRSYEQYF

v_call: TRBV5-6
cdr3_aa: CASSEFSGFEKLFF

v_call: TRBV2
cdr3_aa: CASSWQEYNEQFF

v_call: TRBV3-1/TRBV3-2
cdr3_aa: CASSQVSGGRREQYF

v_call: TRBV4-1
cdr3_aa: CASSARTSGNTGELFF

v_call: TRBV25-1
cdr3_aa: CASSESGAANEKLFF

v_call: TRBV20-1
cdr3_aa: CSASGTPYEQYF

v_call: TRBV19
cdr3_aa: CASSINHLTGGTEAFF